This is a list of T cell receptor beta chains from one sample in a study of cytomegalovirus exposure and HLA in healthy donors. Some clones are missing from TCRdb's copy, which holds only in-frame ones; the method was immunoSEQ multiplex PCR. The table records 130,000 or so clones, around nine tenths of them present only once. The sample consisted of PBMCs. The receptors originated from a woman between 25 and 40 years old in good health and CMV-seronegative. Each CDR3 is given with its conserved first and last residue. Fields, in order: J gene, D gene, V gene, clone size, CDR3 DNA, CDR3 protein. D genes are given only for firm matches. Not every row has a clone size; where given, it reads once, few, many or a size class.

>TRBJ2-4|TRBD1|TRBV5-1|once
TGCGCCAGCAGCTTGGGCCCCAGTGTCAGGGGGCGCATTTACATTCAGTACTTC
CASSLGPSVRGRIYIQYF
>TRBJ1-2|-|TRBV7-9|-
TGTGCCAGCAGCCCTCCAGGGGTCAACTATGGCTACACCTTC
CASSPPGVNYGYTF
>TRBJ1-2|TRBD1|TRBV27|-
TGTGCCAGCAGTTCCGGGACAGGGGGCTATGGCTACACCTTC
CASSSGTGGYGYTF
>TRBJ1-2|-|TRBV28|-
TGTGCCAGCAGTTCCTTATATCTCTCCGGACTAGAGGCGGAGTCAGGGTACTACACCTTC
CASSSLYLSGLEAESGYYTF
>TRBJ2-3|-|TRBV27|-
TGTGCCAGCAGTTTCTCGAGGATCAAGGATACGCAGTATTTT
CASSFSRIKDTQYF
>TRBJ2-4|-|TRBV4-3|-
TGCGCCAGCAGCCAAGGGCAGGGGTACATTCAGTACTTC
CASSQGQGYIQYF
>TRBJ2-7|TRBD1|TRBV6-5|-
TGTGCCAGCAGTTACTCTTATCAGGGGGAGTTCTACGAGCAGTACTTC
CASSYSYQGEFYEQYF
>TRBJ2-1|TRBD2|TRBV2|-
TGTGCCAGCAGTGACCGAGCGGGGGGGCCGGTTGAGCAGTTCTTC
CASSDRAGGPVEQFF
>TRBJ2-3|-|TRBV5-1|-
TGCGCCAGCAGCCCGTATATCCCAGATACGCAGTATTTT
CASSPYIPDTQYF
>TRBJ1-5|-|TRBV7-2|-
TGTGCCAGCAGCTCCTCGGCGGGGGGCAGCAATCAGCCCCAGCATTTT
CASSSSAGGSNQPQHF
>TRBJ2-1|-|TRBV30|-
TGTGCCTGGACTTTAGGGGGACGGGACAATGAGCAGTTCTTC
CAWTLGGRDNEQFF
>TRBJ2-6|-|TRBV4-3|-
TGCGCCAGCAGCCAAGATGTCAACAGGGCCGTTTTAGGGGCCAACGTCCTGACTTTC
CASSQDVNRAVLGANVLTF
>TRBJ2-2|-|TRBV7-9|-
TGTGCCAGCAGCTTAGTTTACGGGGTTGGCACCGGGGAGCTGTTTTTT
CASSLVYGVGTGELFF
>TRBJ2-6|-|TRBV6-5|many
TGTGCCAGCAGTTACTCGGCGGCTAGTGGGGCCAACGTCCTGACTTTC
CASSYSAASGANVLTF
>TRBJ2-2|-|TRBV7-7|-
TGTGCCAGCAGACTCCAGGGAAACACCGGGGAGCTGTTTTTT
CASRLQGNTGELFF
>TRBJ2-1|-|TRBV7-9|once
TGTGCCAGCAGCCGCAGCGGCCGAGGCTCCTACAATGAGCAGTTCTTC
CASSRSGRGSYNEQFF
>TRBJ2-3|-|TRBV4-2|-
TGTGCCAGCAGCCAAGAGTCGCCCAGGGGAGGCACAGATACGCAGTATTTT
CASSQESPRGGTDTQYF
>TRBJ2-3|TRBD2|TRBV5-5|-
TGTGCCAGCAGCTTGCCGCTAGCGGGCGGTACGCAGTATTTT
CASSLPLAGGTQYF
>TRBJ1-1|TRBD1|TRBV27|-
TGTGCCAGCAGTCCCCGGACAGGGGGGAACACTGAAGCTTTCTTT
CASSPRTGGNTEAFF
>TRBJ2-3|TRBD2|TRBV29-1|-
TGCAGCGTGGCTAGCGGGGGGGTCTACACAGATACGCAGTATTTT
CSVASGGVYTDTQYF
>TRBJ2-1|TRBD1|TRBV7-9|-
TGTGCCAGCAGCTTGGGACAGGACTATGAGCAGTTCTTC
CASSLGQDYEQFF
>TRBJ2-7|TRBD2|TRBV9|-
TGTGCCAGCAGCCCTGGGACTAGTTCCCACGAGCAGTACTTC
CASSPGTSSHEQYF
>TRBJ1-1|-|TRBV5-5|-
TGTGCCAGCCTTCGGGGGGACGGGTCGGGCACTGAAGCTTTCTTT
CASLRGDGSGTEAFF
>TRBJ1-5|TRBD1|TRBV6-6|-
TGTGCCAGCAGTGGGGGACAGGGGACTATCGAGCCCCAGCATTTT
CASSGGQGTIEPQHF
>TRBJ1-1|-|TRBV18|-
TGTGCCAGCTCATCCCTACGCGCAGGGTCCACTGAAGCTTTCTTT
CASSSLRAGSTEAFF
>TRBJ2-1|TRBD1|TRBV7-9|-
TGTGCCAGCAGCATCGGGACAGCCTACAATGAGCAGTTCTTC
CASSIGTAYNEQFF
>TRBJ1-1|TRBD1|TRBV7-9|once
TGTGCCAGCAGCTTACAAGTGGATAGGACAGGGAGAGCTTTCTTT
CASSLQVDRTGRAFF
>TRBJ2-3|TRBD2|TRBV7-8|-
TGTGCCAGCAGCTCCCAGGCGGGGGGTAGCACAGATACGCAGTATTTT
CASSSQAGGSTDTQYF
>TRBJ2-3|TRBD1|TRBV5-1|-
TGCGCCAGCAGCAAGACTGGACAGGGGAAGTGGGGGACAGATACGCAGTATTTT
CASSKTGQGKWGTDTQYF
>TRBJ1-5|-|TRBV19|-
TGTGCCAGTAGTGTGGGACTAAGGGGTGTGCAGCCCCAGCATTTT
CASSVGLRGVQPQHF
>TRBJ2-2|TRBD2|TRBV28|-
TGTGCCAGCAGTTTTTTCGGGACTAGAGGCACCGGGGAGCTGTTTTTT
CASSFFGTRGTGELFF
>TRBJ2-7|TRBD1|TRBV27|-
TGTGCCAGCAGTTCCGCGTGGACAGGGACGCCCTACGAGCAGTACTTC
CASSSAWTGTPYEQYF
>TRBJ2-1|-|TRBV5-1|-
TGCGCCAGCAGCTTGGGGCCCAGGGGAGTCTACAATGAGCAGTTCTTC
CASSLGPRGVYNEQFF
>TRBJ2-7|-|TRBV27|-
TGTGCCAGCAGCTTCCAGGGCCCGACCTACGAGCAGTACTTC
CASSFQGPTYEQYF
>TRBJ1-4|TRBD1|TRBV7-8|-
TGTGCCAGCACTTCCCCGGGACAGGGATATACAACTAATGAAAAACTGTTTTTT
CASTSPGQGYTTNEKLFF
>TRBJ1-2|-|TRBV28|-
TGTGCCAGCAGTCTACAGTCCTATGGCTACACCTTC
CASSLQSYGYTF
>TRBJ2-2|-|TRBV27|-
TGTGCCAGCAGTCCCTCAAGGGTGACAGGACTGTTTTTT
CASSPSRVTGLFF
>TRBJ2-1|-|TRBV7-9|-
TGTGCCAGCAGCTTAGAACCCTCCCTAGAGTATGAGCAGTTCTTC
CASSLEPSLEYEQFF
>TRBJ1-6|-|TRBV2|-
TGTGCCAGCAGGATCCGGAGTGATTCACCCCTCCACTTT
CASRIRSDSPLHF
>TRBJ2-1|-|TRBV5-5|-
TGTGCCAGCAGCTTGGGGCCCCGGGTCCCCGATGAGCAGTTCTTC
CASSLGPRVPDEQFF
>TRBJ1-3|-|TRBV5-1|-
TGCGCCAGCAGCCCTCGGGACTCTGGAAACACCATATATTTT
CASSPRDSGNTIYF
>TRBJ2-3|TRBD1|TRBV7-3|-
TGTGCCAGCAGCTATGGACAGGGCACAGATACGCAGTATTTT
CASSYGQGTDTQYF
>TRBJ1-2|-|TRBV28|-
TGTGCCAGCAGTTTTGGCAGTAACTATGGCTACACCTTC
CASSFGSNYGYTF
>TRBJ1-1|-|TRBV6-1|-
TGTGCCAGCAGTGTAGACATGGTTAGAGCTTTCTTT
CASSVDMVRAFF
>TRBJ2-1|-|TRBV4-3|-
TGCGCCAGCAGCCAAGATGCGGGTTCCTACAATGAGCAGTTCTTC
CASSQDAGSYNEQFF
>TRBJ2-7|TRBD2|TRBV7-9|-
TGTGCCAGCAGTTCGTCTCCGGGACTAGCCTCCTACGAGCAGTACTTC
CASSSSPGLASYEQYF
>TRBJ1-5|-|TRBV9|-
TGTGCCAGCAGCGTAGGAGGGGGTGGCAATCAGCCCCAGCATTTT
CASSVGGGGNQPQHF
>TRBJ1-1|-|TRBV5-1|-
TGCGCCAGCAGCTCACACGAGAACACTGAAGCTTTCTTT
CASSSHENTEAFF
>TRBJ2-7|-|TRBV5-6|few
TGTGCCAGCAGCTTGGGTATCTCCTACGAGCAGTACTTC
CASSLGISYEQYF
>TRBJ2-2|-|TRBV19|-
TGTGCCAGTAGTATTGGCGGGGGCAACACCGGGGAGCTGTTTTTT
CASSIGGGNTGELFF
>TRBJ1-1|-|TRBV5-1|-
TGCGCCAGCAGCTTGGCAGGCGGGGGTAGGGCTGAAGCTTTCTTT
CASSLAGGGRAEAFF
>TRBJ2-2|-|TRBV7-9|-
TGTTCCAGCAGCTTTAGCGGGAACACCGGGGAGCTGTTTTTT
CSSSFSGNTGELFF
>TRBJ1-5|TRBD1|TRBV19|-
TGTGCCAGTAGTTTTCAACAGGGGACGGAGCAGCCCCAGCATTTT
CASSFQQGTEQPQHF